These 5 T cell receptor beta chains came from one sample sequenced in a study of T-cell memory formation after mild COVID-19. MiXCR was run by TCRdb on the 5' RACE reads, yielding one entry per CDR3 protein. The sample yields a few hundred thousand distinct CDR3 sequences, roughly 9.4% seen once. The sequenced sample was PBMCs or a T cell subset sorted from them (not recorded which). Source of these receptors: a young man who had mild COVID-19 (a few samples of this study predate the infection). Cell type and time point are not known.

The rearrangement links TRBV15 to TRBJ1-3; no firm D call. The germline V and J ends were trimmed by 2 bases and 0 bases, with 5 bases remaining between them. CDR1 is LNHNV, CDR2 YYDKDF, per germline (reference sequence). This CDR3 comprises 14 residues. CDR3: CATSRQSSGNTIYF. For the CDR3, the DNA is TGTGCCACCAGCAGACAGAGCTCTGGAAACACCATATATTTT. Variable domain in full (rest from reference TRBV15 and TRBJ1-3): DAMVIQNPRYQVTQFGKPVTLSCSQTLNHNVMYWYQQKSSQAPKLLFHYYDKDFNNEADTPDNFQSRRPNTSFCFLDIRSPGLGDTAMYLCATSRQSSGNTIYFGEGSWLTVV.

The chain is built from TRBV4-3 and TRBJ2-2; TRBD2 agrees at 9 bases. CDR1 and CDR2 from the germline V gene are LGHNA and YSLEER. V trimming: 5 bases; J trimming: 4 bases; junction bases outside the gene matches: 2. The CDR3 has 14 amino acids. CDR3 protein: CASSSRGGTGELFF. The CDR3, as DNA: TGCGCCAGCAGCTCGCGGGGGGGCACCGGGGAGCTGTTTTTT.

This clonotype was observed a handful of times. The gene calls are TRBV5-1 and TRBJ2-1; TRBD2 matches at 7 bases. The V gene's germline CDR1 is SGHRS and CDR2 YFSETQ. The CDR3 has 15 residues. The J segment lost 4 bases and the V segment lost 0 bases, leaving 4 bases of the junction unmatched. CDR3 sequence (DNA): TGCGCCAGCAGCTTGGCCGTCGGGGGGTACAATGAGCAGTTCTTC. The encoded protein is CASSLAVGGYNEQFF.

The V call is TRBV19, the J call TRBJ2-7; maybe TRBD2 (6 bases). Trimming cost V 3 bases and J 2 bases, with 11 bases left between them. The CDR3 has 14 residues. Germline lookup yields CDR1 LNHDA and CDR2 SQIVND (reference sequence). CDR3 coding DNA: TGTGCCAGTAGTATCGGTAGCGGCGCCTACGAGCAGTACTTC. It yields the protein CASSIGSGAYEQYF.

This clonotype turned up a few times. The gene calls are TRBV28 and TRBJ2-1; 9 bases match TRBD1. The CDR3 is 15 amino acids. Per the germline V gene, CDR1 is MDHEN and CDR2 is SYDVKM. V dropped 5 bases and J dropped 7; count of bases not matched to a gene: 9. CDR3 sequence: CASSPPGQGWNEQFF. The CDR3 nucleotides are TGTGCCAGCAGTCCCCCTGGACAGGGGTGGAATGAGCAGTTCTTC. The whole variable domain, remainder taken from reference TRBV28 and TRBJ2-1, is DVKVTQSSRYLVKRTGEKVFLECVQDMDHENMFWYRQDPGLGLRLIYFSYDVKMKEKGDIPEGYSVSREKKERFSLILESASTNQTSMYLCASSPPGQGWNEQFFGPGTRLTVL.